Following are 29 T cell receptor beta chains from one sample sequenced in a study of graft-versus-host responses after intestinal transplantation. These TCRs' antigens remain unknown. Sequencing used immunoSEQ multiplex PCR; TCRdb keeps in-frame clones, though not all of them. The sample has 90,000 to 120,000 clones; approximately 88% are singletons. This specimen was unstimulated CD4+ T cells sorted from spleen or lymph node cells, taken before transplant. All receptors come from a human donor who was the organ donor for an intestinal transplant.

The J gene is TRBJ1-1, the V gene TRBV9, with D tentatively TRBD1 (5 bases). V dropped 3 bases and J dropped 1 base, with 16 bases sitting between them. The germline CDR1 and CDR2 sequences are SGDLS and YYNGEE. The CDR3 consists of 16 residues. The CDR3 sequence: CASSALTGHANTEAFF. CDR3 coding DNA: TGTGCCAGCAGCGCCCTAACCGGACACGCGAACACTGAAGCTTTCTTT.

The CDR3 nucleotides are TGTGCCAGCAGCATCAGTGGAAACACCATATATTTT. Protein sequence: CASSISGNTIYF. The J gene is TRBJ1-3, the V gene TRBV11-2, with D unresolved. Germline assignment: CDR1 SGHAT and CDR2 FQNNGV. The CDR3 length is 12 residues. V lost 5 bases and J lost 3, with 5 bases in between.

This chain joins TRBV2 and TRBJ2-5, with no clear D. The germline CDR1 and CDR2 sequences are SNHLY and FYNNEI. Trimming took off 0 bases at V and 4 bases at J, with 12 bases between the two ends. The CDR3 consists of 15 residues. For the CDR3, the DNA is TGTGCCAGCAGTGAAGCGCTTCGAGTTAGAGAGACCCAGTACTTC. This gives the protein CASSEALRVRETQYF.

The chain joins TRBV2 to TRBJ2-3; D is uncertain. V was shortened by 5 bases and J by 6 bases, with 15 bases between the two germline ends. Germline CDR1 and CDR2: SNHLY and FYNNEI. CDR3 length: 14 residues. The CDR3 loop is CASSTYLGSDTQYF. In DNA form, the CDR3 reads TGTGCCAGCAGTACTTATCTAGGGTCGGATACGCAGTATTTT.

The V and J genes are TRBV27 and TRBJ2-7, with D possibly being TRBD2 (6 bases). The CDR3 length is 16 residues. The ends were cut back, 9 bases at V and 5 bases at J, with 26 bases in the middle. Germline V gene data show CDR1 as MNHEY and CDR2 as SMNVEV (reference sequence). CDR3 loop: CASRRRESGWVHEQYF. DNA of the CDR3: TGTGCCAGTCGACGCCGGGAGAGCGGGTGGGTACACGAGCAGTACTTC.

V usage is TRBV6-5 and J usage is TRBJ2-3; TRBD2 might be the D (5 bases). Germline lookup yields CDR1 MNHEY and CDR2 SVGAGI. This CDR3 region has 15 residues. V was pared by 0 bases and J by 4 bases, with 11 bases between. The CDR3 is CASSYSRAGSDTQYF. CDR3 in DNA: TGTGCCAGCAGTTACTCGCGGGCAGGTTCAGATACGCAGTATTTT.

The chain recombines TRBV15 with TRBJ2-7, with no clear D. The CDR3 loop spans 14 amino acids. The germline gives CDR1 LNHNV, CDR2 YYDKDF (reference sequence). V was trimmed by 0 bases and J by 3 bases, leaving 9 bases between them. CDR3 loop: CATSRDPGIYEQYF. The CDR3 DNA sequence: TGTGCCACCAGCAGAGATCCTGGTATCTACGAGCAGTACTTC.

The CDR3 DNA reads as TGTGCCAGTAGTATAGGTCGGACAGGGGGCGACTATGGCTACACCTTC. This translates into CASSIGRTGGDYGYTF. The chain employs TRBV19 and TRBJ1-2, with 11 bases fitting TRBD1. Losses at the gene ends were 1 base for V and 3 bases for J; bases not matched to a gene: 4. The CDR3 has 16 amino acids. The V gene's germline CDR1 is LNHDA and CDR2 SQIVND (reference sequence).

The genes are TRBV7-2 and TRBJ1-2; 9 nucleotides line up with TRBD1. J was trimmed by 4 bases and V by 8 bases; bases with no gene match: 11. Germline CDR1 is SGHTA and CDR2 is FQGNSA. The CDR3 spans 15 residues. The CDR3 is CASVRDRARFYGYTF. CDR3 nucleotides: TGTGCCAGCGTTCGGGACAGGGCGCGTTTCTATGGCTACACCTTC. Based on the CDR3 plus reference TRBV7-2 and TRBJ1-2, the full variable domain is GAGVSQSPSNKVTEKGKDVELRCDPISGHTALYWYRQSLGQGLEFLIYFQGNSAPDKSGLPSDRFSAERTGGSVSTLTIQRTQQEDSAVYLCASVRDRARFYGYTFGSGTRLTVV.

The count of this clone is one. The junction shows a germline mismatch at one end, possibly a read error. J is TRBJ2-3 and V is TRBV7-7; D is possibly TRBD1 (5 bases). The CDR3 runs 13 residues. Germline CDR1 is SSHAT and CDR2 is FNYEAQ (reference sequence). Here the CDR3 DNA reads TGTGCTAGCAGCCTTGCAGGGCCAGATACGCAGTATTTT. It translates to CASSLAGPDTQYF.

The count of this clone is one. CDR3 nucleotides: TGTGCCAGCAGTTCCAGTGTAGGCGAGCAGTACTTC. It encodes CASSSSVGEQYF. V and J are TRBV6-5 and TRBJ2-7, with no clear D. V lost 4 bases and J lost 6, with 10 bases in between. CDR1 is MNHEY, CDR2 SVGAGI, per germline. CDR3 length: 12 residues.

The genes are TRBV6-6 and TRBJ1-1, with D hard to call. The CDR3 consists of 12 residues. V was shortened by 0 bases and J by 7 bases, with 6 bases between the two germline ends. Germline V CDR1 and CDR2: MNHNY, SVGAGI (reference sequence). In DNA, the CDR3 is TGTGCCAGCAGTTACTCGAACGGTGAAGCTTTCTTT. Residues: CASSYSNGEAFF.

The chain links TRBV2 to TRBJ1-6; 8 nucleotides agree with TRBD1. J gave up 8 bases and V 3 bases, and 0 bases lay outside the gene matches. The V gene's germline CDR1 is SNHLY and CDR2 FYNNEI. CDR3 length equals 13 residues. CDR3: CASSEDRDSPLHF. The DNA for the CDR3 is TGTGCCAGCAGTGAGGACAGGGATTCACCCCTCCACTTT.

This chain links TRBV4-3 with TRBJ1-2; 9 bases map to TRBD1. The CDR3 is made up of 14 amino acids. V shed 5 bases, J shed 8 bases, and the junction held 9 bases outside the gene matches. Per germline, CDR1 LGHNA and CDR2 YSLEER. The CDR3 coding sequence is TGCGCCAGCAGCACAACCGGGACAGGGATCGGCTACACCTTC. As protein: CASSTTGTGIGYTF.

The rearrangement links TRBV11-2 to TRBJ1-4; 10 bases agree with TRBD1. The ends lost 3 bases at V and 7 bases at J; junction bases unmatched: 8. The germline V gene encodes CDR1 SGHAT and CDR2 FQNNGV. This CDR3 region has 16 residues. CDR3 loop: CASSFRQGAIGEKLFF. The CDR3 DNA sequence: TGTGCCAGCAGCTTCAGACAGGGGGCGATCGGTGAAAAACTGTTTTTT.

The DNA of the CDR3 is TGCGCCAGCAGCGGGGCAAGCTCCTACAATGAGCAGTTCTTC. Translating it yields CASSGASSYNEQFF. The chain employs TRBV10-1 and TRBJ2-1; D assignment may be TRBD1 or TRBD2 (5 bases each). Germline V gives CDR1 WNHNN, CDR2 SYGVQD (reference sequence). This CDR3 region has 14 residues. V was shortened by 6 bases and J by 0 bases, with 9 bases between the two germline ends.

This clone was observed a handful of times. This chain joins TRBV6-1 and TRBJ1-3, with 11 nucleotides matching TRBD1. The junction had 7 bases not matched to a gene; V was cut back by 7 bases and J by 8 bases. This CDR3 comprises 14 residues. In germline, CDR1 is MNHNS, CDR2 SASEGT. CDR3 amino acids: CASTLDRGRDTIYF. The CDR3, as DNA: TGTGCCAGCACCTTGGACAGGGGGCGAGACACCATATATTTT.

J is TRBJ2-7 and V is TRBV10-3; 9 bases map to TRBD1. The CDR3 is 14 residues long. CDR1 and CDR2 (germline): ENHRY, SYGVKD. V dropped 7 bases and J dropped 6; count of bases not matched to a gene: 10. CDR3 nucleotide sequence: TGTGCCATCAACCCGGGACAGGGATTGTTCGAGCAGTACTTC. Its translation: CAINPGQGLFEQYF.

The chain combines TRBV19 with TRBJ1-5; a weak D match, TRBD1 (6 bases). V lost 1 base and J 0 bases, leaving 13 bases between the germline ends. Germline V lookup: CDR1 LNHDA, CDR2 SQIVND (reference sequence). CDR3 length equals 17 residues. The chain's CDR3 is CASSIGPGGPSNQPQHF. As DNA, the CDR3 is TGTGCCAGTAGTATAGGTCCGGGGGGCCCTAGCAATCAGCCCCAGCATTTT.

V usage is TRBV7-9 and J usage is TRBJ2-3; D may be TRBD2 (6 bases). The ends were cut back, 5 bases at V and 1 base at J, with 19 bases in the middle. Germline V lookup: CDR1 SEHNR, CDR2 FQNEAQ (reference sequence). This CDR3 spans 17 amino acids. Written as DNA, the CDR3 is TGTGCCAGCAGCCCTGGACTAACGGGAGCCCGCACAGATACGCAGTATTTT. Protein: CASSPGLTGARTDTQYF.

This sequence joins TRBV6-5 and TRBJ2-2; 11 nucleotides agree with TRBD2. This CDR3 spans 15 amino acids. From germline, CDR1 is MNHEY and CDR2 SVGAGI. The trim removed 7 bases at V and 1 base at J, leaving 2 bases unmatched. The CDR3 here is CASTLAGGNTGELFF. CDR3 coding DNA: TGTGCCAGCACCCTAGCGGGGGGGAACACCGGGGAGCTGTTTTTT.

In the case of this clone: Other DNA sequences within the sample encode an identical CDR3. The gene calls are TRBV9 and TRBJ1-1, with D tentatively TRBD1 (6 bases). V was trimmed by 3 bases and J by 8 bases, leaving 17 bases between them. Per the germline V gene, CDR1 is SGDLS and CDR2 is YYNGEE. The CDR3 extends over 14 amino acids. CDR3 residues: CASSAPQGSSEAFF. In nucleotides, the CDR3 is TGTGCCAGCAGCGCGCCGCAGGGGTCCTCCGAAGCTTTCTTT.

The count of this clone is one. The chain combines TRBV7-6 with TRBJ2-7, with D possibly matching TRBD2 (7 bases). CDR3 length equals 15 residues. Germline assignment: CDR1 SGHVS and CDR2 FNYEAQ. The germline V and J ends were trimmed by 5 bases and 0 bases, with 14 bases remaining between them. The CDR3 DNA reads TGTGCCAGCAGCCCTTTGCGGGGGCGCTCCTACGAGCAGTACTTC. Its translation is CASSPLRGRSYEQYF.

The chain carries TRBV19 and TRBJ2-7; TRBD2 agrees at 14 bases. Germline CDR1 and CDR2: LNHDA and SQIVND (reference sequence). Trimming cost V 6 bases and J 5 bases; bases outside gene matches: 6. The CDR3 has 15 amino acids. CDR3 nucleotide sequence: TGTGCCAGTAGCCGACTAGCGGGAGGGTTGGACGAGCAGTACTTC. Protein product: CASSRLAGGLDEQYF.

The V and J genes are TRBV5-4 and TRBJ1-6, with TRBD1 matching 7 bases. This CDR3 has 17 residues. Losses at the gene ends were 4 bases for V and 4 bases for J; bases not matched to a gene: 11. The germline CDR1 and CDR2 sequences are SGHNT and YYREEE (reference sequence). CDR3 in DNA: TGTGCCAGCAGCCGACCGGAACAGGGGACGTATAATTCACCCCTCCACTTT. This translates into CASSRPEQGTYNSPLHF.

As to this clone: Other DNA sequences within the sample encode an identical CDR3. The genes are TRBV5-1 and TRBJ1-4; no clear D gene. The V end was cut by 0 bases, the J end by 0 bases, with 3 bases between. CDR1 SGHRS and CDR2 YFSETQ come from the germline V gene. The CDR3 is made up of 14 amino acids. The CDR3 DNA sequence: TGCGCCAGCAGCTTGGCTGCAACTAATGAAAAACTGTTTTTT. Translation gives CASSLAATNEKLFF.

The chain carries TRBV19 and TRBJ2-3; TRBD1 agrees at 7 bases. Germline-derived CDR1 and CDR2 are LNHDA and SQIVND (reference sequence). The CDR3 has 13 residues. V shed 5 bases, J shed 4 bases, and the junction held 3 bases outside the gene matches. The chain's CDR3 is CASSFQGADTQYF. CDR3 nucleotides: TGTGCCAGTAGTTTCCAGGGGGCAGATACGCAGTATTTT. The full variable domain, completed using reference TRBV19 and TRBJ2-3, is DGGITQSPKYLFRKEGQNVTLSCEQNLNHDAMYWYRQDPGQGLRLIYYSQIVNDFQKGDIAEGYSVSREKKESFPLTVTSAQKNPTAFYLCASSFQGADTQYFGPGTRLTVL.

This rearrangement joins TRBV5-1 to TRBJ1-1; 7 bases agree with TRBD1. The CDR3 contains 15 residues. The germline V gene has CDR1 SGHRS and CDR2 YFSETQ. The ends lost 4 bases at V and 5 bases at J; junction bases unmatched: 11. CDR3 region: CASSSGTARRTEAFF. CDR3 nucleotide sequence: TGCGCCAGCAGCAGTGGGACAGCCAGAAGGACTGAAGCTTTCTTT.

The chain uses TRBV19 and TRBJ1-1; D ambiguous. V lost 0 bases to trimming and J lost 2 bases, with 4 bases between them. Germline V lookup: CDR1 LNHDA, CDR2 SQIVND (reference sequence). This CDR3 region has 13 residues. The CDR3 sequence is CASSIERNTEAFF. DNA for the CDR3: TGTGCCAGTAGTATAGAAAGAAACACTGAAGCTTTCTTT. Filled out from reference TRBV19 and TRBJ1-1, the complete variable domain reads DGGITQSPKYLFRKEGQNVTLSCEQNLNHDAMYWYRQDPGQGLRLIYYSQIVNDFQKGDIAEGYSVSREKKESFPLTVTSAQKNPTAFYLCASSIERNTEAFFGQGTRLTVV.